The 18 T cell receptor beta chains reported below all come from one sample, sequenced in a study of early stage breast cancer tumors. Sequenced by immunoSEQ multiplex PCR; TCRdb stores in-frame clones only, minus some. The sample has about 72,000 clones, 70% to 85% seen once. The sequencing input was blood. These receptors all stem from a person in their sixties with breast cancer.

This clone was found once. The chain employs TRBV28 and TRBJ1-3; D not certain. Germline V lookup: CDR1 MDHEN, CDR2 SYDVKM. This CDR3 contains 12 residues. Trimming cost V 7 bases and J 4 bases, with 8 bases left between them. In DNA, the CDR3 is TGTGCCAGCATGGCCCCCGGAAACACCATATATTTT. It encodes CASMAPGNTIYF.

This chain uses TRBV6-1 with TRBJ1-1; D ambiguous. The CDR3 consists of 13 residues. Per germline, CDR1 MNHNS and CDR2 SASEGT. V was trimmed by 5 bases and J by 5 bases, leaving 12 bases between them. The CDR3 is CASSRSRQTEAFF. The DNA for the CDR3 is TGTGCCAGCAGTCGTAGTAGGCAGACTGAAGCTTTCTTT.

The chain uses TRBV11-2 and TRBJ1-2, with D possibly TRBD1 on 5 matching bases. The CDR3 spans 14 residues. Germline CDR1 reads SGHAT; CDR2 reads FQNNGV. V shed 6 bases and J shed 5 bases, with 16 bases lying between them. Here the CDR3 reads CASRHPGGDYGYTF. The CDR3 DNA follows: TGTGCCAGCAGACACCCGGGGGGAGATTATGGCTACACCTTC.

This chain uses TRBV7-9 with TRBJ2-7; the match to TRBD2 covers 13 bases. The CDR3 runs 14 residues. CDR1 and CDR2 (germline): SEHNR, FQNEAQ (reference sequence). Losses at the gene ends were 7 bases for V and 1 base for J; bases not matched to a gene: 1. The CDR3 loop is CASTLAGGSYEQYF. The CDR3 DNA reads as TGTGCCAGCACACTAGCGGGAGGGTCCTACGAGCAGTACTTC.

J is TRBJ1-6 and V is TRBV15; D remains ambiguous. This CDR3 has 16 amino acids. Trimming took off 1 base at V and 8 bases at J, with 15 bases between the two ends. CDR1 is LNHNV and CDR2 is YYDKDF in the germline V gene (reference sequence). CDR3 DNA: TGTGCCACCAGCAGAGGCGAGGGAAGTGTCTATTCACCCCTCCACTTT. The encoded protein is CATSRGEGSVYSPLHF. The full variable domain, completed using reference TRBV15 and TRBJ1-6, is DAMVIQNPRYQVTQFGKPVTLSCSQTLNHNVMYWYQQKSSQAPKLLFHYYDKDFNNEADTPDNFQSRRPNTSFCFLDIRSPGLGDTAMYLCATSRGEGSVYSPLHFGNGTRLTVT.

V gene TRBV15 combines with J gene TRBJ1-3; D is unresolved. The CDR3 contains 15 residues. Germline CDR1 reads LNHNV; CDR2 reads YYDKDF (reference sequence). Trimming removed 0 bases from V and 3 bases from J, with 9 bases in between. CDR3 residues: CATSRDRGYGNTIYF. CDR3 bases: TGTGCCACCAGCAGAGATCGAGGCTATGGAAACACCATATATTTT. The full variable domain, with the rest looked up from reference TRBV15 and TRBJ1-3, is DAMVIQNPRYQVTQFGKPVTLSCSQTLNHNVMYWYQQKSSQAPKLLFHYYDKDFNNEADTPDNFQSRRPNTSFCFLDIRSPGLGDTAMYLCATSRDRGYGNTIYFGEGSWLTVV.

This clone showed up just a few times. The chain is built from TRBV7-3 and TRBJ2-7; D possibly corresponds to TRBD1 (5 bases). This CDR3 region has 13 residues. Deletions cut 5 bases from V and 4 bases from J, with 12 bases between. Germline assignment: CDR1 SGHTA and CDR2 FQGTGA. As DNA, the CDR3 is TGTGCCAGCAGCCGCACCAGGGCATACGAGCAGTACTTC. Encoded protein: CASSRTRAYEQYF.

J is TRBJ1-2 and V is TRBV4-1, with D unclear. V was trimmed by 1 base and J by 7 bases, leaving 10 bases between them. Germline values: CDR1 MGHRA, CDR2 YSYEKL. The CDR3 is 13 amino acids. The CDR3: CASSQVPGRGYTF. The CDR3 bases are TGCGCCAGCAGCCAAGTTCCGGGTCGTGGCTACACCTTC.

This rearrangement joins TRBV19 to TRBJ1-1, with D perhaps matching TRBD1 (5 bases). Germline V gives CDR1 LNHDA, CDR2 SQIVND (reference sequence). The CDR3 runs to 16 residues. V lost 7 bases and J lost 6, with 24 bases in between. This CDR3 is CASTPRSGPRRAEAFF. CDR3 DNA: TGTGCCAGTACGCCCAGGTCAGGGCCTCGGAGGGCTGAAGCTTTCTTT.

The chain combines TRBV15 with TRBJ2-5, with TRBD2 identical over 13 bases. This CDR3 region has 16 residues. Germline assignment: CDR1 LNHNV and CDR2 YYDKDF (reference sequence). V lost 5 bases and J lost 1; bases outside the gene matches: 4. As DNA, the CDR3 is TGTGCCACCAGCTTCGGGACTAGCGGGACCCAAGAGACCCAGTACTTC. Translation: CATSFGTSGTQETQYF.

The chain joins TRBV4-3 to TRBJ2-1; 10 bases align to TRBD1. Germline CDR1 and CDR2: LGHNA and YSLEER. After removal of 4 bases from V and 7 bases from J, the junction contained 7 bases not matched to a gene. This CDR3 region has 15 residues. CDR3 sequence (DNA): TGCGCCAGCAGCCTCCGGGGACAGGGGTTGAATGAGCAGTTCTTC. Translating it yields CASSLRGQGLNEQFF.

The J gene is TRBJ1-4, the V gene TRBV2; D gene ambiguous. Germline lookup yields CDR1 SNHLY and CDR2 FYNNEI. V was shortened by 6 bases and J by 0 bases, with 17 bases between the two germline ends. The CDR3 totals 17 residues. In DNA form, the CDR3 reads TGTGCCAGCAGAGACCTTGGACCGGGCACAACTAATGAAAAACTGTTTTTT. Translated, it gives CASRDLGPGTTNEKLFF.

The V call is TRBV2, the J call TRBJ2-7, with D possibly being TRBD1 or TRBD2 (5 bases each). This CDR3 has 14 amino acids. CDR1 and CDR2 from the germline V gene are SNHLY and FYNNEI. Deletions cut 6 bases from V and 3 bases from J, with 15 bases between. The CDR3 loop reads CASRGAGTSYEQYF. DNA for the CDR3: TGTGCCAGCAGAGGCGCAGGGACCAGCTACGAGCAGTACTTC.

The chain is built from TRBV4-1 and TRBJ2-3; 8 bases match TRBD2. V shed 4 bases and J 5 bases; nucleotides not matched to a gene: 11. Germline V lookup: CDR1 MGHRA, CDR2 YSYEKL. The CDR3 extends over 16 amino acids. Here the CDR3 reads CASSLLYSGAEDTQYF. CDR3 nucleotides: TGCGCCAGCAGCCTGCTTTATAGCGGGGCTGAAGATACGCAGTATTTT.

V is TRBV11-1 and J is TRBJ2-6, with TRBD1 matching over 10 bases. From germline, CDR1 is SGHAT and CDR2 FQDESV (reference sequence). V shed 5 bases and J 4 bases; nucleotides not matched to a gene: 14. This CDR3 has 19 residues. CDR3 nucleotide sequence: TGTGCCAGCAGCACCCGGTTCGGGACAGGGGTAAGCGGGGCCAACGTCCTGACTTTC. Its protein is CASSTRFGTGVSGANVLTF.

The V gene is TRBV7-2, the J gene TRBJ2-2, with D possibly TRBD1 on 7 matching bases. There are 12 residues in the CDR3. Germline V gene sequence: CDR1 SGHTA, CDR2 FQGNSA. With 10 bases removed from V and 7 bases from J, the gap between germline ends came to 13 bases. CDR3 coding DNA: TGTGCCATCCGCCAGGGGGGCGGGGAGCTGTTTTTT. It codes for CAIRQGGGELFF.

The table lists this clone with a count of one. The chain joins TRBV6-5 to TRBJ2-2; perhaps TRBD2 as D (6 bases). The V gene lost 11 bases and the J gene lost 6 bases, with 19 bases spanning the gap. The CDR3 has 14 residues. Germline CDR1 MNHEY, CDR2 SVGAGI. The CDR3 sequence: CAGSPSGEAGELFF. Here the CDR3 DNA reads TGTGCCGGGTCACCGTCCGGGGAGGCCGGGGAGCTGTTTTTT.

Only a few counts were recorded for this clone. V is TRBV30 and J is TRBJ1-1, with unresolved D. V was clipped by 2 bases and J by 7 bases, with 8 bases between them. Germline CDR1 and CDR2: GTSNPN and SVGIG (reference sequence). The CDR3 is 11 amino acids. CDR3 region: CAWSNPLEAFF. CDR3 nucleotides: TGTGCCTGGAGTAACCCTCTTGAAGCTTTCTTT.